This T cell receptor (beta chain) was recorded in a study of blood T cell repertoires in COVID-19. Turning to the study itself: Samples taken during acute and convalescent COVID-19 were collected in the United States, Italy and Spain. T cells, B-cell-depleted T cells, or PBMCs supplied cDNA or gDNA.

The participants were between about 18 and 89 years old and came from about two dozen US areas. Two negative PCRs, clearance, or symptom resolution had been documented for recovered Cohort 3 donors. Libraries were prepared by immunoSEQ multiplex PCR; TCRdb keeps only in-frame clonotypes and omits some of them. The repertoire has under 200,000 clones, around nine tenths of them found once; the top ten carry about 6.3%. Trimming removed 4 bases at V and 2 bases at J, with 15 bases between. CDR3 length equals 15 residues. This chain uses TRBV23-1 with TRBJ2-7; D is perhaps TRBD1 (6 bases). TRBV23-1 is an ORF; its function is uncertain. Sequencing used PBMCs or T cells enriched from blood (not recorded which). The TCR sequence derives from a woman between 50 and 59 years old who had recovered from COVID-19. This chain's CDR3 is CASSPTRGDTYEQYF. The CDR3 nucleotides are TGCGCCAGCAGTCCCACCAGGGGAGACACCTACGAGCAGTACTTC.